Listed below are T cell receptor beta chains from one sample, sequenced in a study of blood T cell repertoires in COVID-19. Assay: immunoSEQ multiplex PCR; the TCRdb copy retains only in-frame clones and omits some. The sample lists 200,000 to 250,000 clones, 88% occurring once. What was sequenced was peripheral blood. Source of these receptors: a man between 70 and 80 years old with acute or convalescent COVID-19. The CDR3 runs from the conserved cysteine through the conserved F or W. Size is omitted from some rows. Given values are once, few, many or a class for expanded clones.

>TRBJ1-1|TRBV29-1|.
CSVAYRGDTEAFF
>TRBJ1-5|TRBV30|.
CAWSVRRAGGGQPQHF
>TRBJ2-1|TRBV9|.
CASSATGLGAGEQFF
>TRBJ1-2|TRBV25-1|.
CASSGFVDRGNYGYTF
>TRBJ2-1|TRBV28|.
CASSTTGTGLHEQFF
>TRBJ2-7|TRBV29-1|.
CSVEAPGGGYEQYF
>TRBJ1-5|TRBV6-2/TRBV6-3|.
CASSSPDRGSNQPQHF
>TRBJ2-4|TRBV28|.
CASSSTGAKNIQYF
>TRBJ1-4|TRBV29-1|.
CSVERGEKLFF
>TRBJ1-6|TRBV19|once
CASRRRQGYNSPLHF
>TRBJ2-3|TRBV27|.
CASRLDRGWDTQYF
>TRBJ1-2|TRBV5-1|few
CASSLNGQGGYTF
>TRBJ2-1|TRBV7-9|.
CASSHPFTDRANEQFF
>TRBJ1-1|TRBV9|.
CASSVGGFDTEAFF
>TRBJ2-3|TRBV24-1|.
CATSDTDRRSTDTQYF
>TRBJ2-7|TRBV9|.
CASSPQAGTGYEQYF
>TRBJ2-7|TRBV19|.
CASSILFGTSTYEQYF
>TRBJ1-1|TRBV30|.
CAWSPPQGFITEAFF
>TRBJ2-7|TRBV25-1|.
CASSATTGYSYEQYF
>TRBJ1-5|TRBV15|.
CATSRDRGGMGQPQHF
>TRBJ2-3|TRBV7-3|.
CASSEGGTSARTDTQYF
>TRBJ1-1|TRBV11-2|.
CASSLGRLSTEAFF
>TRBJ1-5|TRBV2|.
CASSGDRVNQPQHF
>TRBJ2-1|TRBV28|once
CASSLGHSYNEQFF
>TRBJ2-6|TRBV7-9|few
CASRAIGREANVLTF
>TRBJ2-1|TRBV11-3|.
CASSLMGTSGSDEQFF
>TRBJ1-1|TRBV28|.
CASSLQTGEAFF
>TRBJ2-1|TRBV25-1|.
CASGKTSGYNEQFF
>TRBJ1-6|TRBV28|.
CASSLGGKGTPLHF
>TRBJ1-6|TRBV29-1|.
CSVRDRNNSPLHF
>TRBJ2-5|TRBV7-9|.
CASSHYGGETQYF
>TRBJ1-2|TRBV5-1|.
CATLSGQGTSWYYGYTF
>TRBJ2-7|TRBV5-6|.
CASSLDFRVTPEQYF
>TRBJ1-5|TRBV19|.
CASSLRQGTNQPQHF
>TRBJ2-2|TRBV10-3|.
CACGGQGGTGELFF
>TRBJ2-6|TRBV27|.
CASSPTETNVLTF
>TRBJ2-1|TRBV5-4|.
CASSSASGSIYNEQFF
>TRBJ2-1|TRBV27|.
CASRAGTSGYNEQFF
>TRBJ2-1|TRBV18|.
CASSPPGIAGYEQFF
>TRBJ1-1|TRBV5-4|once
CASSSGPQGKSEAFF
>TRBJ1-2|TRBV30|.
CAWGTGGKGYGYTF
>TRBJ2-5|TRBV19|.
CASSIGTGGRVQETQYF
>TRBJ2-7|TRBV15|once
CATSRVLAYEQYF
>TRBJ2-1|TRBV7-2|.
CASSLERRSYNEQFF
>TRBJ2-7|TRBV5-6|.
CASSFHQTGGSYEQYF